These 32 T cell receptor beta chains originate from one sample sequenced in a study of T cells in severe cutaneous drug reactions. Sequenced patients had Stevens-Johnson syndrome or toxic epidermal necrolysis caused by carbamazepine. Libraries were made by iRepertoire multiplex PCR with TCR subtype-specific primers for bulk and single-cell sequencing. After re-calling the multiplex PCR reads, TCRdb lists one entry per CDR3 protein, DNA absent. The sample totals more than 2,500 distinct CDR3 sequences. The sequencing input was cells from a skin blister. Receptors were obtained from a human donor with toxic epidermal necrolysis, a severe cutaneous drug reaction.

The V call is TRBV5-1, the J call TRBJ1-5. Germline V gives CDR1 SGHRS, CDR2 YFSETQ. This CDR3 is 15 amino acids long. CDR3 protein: CASSRDGTFNQPQHF.

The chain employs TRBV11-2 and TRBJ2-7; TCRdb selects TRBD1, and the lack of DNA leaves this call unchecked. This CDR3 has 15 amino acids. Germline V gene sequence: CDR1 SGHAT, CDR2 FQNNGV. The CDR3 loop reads CASSFFPTGTYEQYF.

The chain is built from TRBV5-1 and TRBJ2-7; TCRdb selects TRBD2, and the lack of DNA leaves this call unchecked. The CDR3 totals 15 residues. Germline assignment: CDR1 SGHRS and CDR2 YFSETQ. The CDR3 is CASSLASSGRYEQYF.

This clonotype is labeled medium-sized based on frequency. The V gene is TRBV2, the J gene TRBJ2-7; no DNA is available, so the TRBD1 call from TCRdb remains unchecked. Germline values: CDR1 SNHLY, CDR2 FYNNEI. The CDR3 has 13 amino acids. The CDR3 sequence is CASSRAPSYEQYF.

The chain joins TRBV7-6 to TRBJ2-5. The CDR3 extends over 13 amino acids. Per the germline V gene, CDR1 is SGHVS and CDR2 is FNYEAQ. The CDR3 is CASSRTYQETQYF.

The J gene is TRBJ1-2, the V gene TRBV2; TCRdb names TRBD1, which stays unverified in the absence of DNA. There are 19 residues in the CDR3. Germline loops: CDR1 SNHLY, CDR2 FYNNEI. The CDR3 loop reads CASRAGTGLVLYFNYGYTF.

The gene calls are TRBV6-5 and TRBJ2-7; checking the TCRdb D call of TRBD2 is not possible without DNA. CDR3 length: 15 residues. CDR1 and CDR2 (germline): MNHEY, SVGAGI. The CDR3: CASRPLAGVFYEQYF.

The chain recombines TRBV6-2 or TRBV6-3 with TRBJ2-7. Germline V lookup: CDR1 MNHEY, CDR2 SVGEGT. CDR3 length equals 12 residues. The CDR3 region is CASRTQEYEQYF.

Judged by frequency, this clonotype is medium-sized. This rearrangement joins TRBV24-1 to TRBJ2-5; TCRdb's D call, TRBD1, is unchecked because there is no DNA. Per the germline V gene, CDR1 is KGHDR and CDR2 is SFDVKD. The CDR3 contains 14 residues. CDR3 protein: CATSDSWDSQTQYF.

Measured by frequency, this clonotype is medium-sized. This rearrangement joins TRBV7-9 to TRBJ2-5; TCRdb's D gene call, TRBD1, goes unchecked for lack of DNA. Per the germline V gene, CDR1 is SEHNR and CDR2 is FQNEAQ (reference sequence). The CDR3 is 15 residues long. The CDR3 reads CASSLAGQGKETQYF.

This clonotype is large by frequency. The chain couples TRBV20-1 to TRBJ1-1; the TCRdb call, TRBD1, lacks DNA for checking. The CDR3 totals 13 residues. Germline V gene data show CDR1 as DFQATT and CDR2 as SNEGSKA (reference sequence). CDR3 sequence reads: CSALTGSGTEAFF.

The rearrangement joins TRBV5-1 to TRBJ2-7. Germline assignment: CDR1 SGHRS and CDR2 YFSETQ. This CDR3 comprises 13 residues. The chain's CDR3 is CASRSDNTYEQYF.

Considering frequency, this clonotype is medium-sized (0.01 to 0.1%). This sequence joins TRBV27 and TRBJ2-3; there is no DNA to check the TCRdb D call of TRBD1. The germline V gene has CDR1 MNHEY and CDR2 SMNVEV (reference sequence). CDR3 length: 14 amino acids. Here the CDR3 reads CASSHTGESDTQYF.

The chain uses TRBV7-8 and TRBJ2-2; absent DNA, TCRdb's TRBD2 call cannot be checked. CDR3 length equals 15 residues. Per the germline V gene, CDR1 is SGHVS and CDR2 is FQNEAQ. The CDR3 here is CASSLELRVGGELFF.

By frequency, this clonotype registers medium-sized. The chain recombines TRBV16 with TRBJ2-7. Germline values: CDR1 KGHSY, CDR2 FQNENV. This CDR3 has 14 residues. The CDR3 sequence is CASSLSYRSYEQYF.

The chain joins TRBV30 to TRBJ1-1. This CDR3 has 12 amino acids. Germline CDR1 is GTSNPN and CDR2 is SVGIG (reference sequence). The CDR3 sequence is CAWSKRSPEAFF.

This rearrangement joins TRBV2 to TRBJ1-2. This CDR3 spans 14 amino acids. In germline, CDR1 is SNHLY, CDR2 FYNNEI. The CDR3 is CASSEALGYYGYTF.

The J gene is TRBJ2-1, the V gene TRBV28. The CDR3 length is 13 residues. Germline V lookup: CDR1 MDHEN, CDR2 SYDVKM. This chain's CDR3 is CASSGPNQEAQFF.

CDR3: CATTAAGGSTEAFF. The chain couples TRBV18 to TRBJ1-1. The CDR3 spans 14 residues. The V gene's germline CDR1 is KGHSH and CDR2 LQKENI.

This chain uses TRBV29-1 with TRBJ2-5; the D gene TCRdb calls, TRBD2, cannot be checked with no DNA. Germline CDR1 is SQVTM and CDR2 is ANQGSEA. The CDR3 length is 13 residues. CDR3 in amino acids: CSGSSGLQETQYF.

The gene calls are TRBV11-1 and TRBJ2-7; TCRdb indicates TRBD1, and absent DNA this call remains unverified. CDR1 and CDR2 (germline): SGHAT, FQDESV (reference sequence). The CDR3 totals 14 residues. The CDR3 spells CASSHLQGPYEQYF.

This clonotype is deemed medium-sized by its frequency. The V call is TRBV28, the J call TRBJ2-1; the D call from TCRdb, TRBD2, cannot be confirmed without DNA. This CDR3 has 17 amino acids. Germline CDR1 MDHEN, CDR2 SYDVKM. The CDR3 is CASSSAWTSNRDNEQFF.

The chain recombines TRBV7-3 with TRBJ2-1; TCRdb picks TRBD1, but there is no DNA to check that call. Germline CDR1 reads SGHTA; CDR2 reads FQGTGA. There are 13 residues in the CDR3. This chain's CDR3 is CASSPNRGSEEFF. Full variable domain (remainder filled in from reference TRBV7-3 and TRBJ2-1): GAGVSQTPSNKVTEKGKYVELRCDPISGHTALYWYRQSLGQGPEFLIYFQGTGAADDSGLPNDRFFAVRPEGSVSTLKIQRTERGDSAVYLCASSPNRGSEEFFGPGTRLTVL.

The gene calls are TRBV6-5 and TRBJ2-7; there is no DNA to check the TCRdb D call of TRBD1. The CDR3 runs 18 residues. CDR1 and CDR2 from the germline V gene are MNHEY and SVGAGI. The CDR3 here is CASSHTSPGLASSYEQYF.

The CDR3 is CASTPTGRRYEQYF. The V call is TRBV12-3 or TRBV12-4, the J call TRBJ2-7; TCRdb calls TRBD1, which cannot be checked without DNA. This CDR3 has 14 amino acids.

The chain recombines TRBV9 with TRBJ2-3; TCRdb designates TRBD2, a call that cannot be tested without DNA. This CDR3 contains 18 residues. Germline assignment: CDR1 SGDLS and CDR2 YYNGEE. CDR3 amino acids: CASSVTGLAGVSTDTQYF.

The CDR3 sequence: CASSLGDHTLEQYF. The rearrangement joins TRBV5-1 to TRBJ2-7. The germline CDR1 and CDR2 sequences are SGHRS and YFSETQ. This CDR3 has 14 amino acids.

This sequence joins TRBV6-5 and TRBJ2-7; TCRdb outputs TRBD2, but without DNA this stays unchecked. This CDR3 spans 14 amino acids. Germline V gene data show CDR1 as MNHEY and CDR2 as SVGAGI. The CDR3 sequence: CASSGLAGVAEQYF.

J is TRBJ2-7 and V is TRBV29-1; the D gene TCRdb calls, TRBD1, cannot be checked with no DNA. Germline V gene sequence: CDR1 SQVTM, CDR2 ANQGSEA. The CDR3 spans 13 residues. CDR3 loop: CSVGGGSPYEQYF.

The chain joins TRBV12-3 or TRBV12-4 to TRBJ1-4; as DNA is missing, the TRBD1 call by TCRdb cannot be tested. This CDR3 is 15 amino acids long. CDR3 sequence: CASAPTTVTNEKLFF.

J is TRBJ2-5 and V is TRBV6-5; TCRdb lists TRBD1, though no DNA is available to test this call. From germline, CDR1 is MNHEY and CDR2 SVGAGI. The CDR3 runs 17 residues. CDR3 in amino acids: CASSYSGGNPKWETQYF.

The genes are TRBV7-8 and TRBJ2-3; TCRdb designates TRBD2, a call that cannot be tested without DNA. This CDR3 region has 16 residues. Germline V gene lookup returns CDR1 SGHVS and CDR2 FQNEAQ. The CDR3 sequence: CASTRGLAIDTDTQYF.